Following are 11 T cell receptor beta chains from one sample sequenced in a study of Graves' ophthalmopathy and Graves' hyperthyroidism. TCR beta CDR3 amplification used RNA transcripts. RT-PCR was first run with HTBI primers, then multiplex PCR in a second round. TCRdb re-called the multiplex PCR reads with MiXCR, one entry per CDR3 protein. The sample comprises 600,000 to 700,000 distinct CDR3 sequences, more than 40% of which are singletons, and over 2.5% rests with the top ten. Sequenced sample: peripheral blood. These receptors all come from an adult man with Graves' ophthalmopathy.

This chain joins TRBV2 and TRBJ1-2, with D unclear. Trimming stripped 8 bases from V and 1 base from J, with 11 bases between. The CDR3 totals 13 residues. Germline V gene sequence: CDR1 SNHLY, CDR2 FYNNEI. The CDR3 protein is CASAQEVNYGYTF. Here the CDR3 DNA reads TGTGCCAGCGCCCAGGAGGTTAACTATGGCTACACCTTC.

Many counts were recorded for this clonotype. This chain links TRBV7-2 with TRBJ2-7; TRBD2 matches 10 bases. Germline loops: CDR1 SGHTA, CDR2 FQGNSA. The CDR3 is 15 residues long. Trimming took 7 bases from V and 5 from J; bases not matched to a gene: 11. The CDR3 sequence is CASNRGERGGHEQYF. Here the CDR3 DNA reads TGTGCCAGCAACCGAGGGGAGCGGGGGGGCCACGAGCAGTACTTC.

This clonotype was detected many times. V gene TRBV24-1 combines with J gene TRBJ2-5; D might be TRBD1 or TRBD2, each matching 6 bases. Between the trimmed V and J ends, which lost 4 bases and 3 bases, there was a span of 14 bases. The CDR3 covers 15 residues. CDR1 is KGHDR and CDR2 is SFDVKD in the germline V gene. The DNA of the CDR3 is TGTGCCACCAGTGACTACAGGGACTCGAAAGAGACCCAGTACTTC. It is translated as CATSDYRDSKETQYF.

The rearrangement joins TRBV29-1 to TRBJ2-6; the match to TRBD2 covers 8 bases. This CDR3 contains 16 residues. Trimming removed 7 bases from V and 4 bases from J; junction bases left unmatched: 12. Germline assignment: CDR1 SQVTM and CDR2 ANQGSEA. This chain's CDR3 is CSAVARRLAGANVLTF. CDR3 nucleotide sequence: TGCAGCGCCGTGGCCCGAAGACTAGCGGGGGCCAACGTCCTGACTTTC. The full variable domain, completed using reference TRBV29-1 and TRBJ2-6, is SAVISQKPSRDICQRGTSLTIQCQVDSQVTMMFWYRQQPGQSLTLIATANQGSEATYESGFVIDKFPISRPNLTFSTLTVSNMSPEDSSIYLCSAVARRLAGANVLTFGAGSRLTVL.

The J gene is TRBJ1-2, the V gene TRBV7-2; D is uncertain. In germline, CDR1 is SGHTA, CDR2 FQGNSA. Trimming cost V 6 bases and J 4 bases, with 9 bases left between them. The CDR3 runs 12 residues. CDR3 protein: CASRPYGYGYTF. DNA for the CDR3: TGTGCCAGCAGGCCCTACGGCTATGGCTACACCTTC.

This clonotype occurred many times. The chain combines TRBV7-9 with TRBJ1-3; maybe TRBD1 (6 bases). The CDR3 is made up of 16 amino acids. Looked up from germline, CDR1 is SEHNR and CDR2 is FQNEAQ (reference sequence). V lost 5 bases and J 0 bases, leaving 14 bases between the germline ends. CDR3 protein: CASSPQGWDSGNTIYF. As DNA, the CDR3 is TGTGCCAGCAGCCCACAGGGATGGGACTCTGGAAACACCATATATTTT.

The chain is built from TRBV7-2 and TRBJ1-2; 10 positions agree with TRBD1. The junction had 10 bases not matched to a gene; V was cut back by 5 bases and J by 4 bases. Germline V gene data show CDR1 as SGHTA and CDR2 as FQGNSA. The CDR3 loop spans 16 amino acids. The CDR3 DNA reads TGTGCCAGCAGCCTCCGACAGGGGGCGCAGGGCTATGGCTACACCTTC. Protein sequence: CASSLRQGAQGYGYTF.

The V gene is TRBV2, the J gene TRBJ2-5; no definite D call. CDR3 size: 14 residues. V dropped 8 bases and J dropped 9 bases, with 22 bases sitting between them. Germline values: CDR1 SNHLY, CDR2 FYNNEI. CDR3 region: CASGADGANQPQYF. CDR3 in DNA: TGTGCCAGCGGAGCCGACGGAGCCAATCAGCCCCAGTACTTC.

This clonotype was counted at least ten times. The CDR3 spells CAITATESTEAFF. The CDR3 coding sequence is TGTGCCATCACCGCTACCGAGAGCACTGAAGCTTTCTTT. The chain joins TRBV10-3 to TRBJ1-1; D ambiguous. Germline CDR1 reads ENHRY; CDR2 reads SYGVKD. This CDR3 has 13 amino acids. The V gene lost 7 bases and the J gene lost 4 bases, with 13 bases spanning the gap.

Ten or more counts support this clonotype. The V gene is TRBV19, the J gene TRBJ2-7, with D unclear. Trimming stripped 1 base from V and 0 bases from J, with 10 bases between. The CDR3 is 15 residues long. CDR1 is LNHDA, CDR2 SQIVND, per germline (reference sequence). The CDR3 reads CASSIALSSSYEQYF. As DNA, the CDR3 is TGTGCCAGTAGTATAGCCCTGAGCAGCTCCTACGAGCAGTACTTC.

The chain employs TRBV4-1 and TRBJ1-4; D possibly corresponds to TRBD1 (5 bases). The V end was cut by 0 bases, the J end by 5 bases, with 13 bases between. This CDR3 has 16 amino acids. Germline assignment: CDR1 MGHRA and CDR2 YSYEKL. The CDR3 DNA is TGCGCCAGCAGCCAAGATGGGGGACGGCAGAATGAAAAACTGTTTTTT. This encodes CASSQDGGRQNEKLFF.